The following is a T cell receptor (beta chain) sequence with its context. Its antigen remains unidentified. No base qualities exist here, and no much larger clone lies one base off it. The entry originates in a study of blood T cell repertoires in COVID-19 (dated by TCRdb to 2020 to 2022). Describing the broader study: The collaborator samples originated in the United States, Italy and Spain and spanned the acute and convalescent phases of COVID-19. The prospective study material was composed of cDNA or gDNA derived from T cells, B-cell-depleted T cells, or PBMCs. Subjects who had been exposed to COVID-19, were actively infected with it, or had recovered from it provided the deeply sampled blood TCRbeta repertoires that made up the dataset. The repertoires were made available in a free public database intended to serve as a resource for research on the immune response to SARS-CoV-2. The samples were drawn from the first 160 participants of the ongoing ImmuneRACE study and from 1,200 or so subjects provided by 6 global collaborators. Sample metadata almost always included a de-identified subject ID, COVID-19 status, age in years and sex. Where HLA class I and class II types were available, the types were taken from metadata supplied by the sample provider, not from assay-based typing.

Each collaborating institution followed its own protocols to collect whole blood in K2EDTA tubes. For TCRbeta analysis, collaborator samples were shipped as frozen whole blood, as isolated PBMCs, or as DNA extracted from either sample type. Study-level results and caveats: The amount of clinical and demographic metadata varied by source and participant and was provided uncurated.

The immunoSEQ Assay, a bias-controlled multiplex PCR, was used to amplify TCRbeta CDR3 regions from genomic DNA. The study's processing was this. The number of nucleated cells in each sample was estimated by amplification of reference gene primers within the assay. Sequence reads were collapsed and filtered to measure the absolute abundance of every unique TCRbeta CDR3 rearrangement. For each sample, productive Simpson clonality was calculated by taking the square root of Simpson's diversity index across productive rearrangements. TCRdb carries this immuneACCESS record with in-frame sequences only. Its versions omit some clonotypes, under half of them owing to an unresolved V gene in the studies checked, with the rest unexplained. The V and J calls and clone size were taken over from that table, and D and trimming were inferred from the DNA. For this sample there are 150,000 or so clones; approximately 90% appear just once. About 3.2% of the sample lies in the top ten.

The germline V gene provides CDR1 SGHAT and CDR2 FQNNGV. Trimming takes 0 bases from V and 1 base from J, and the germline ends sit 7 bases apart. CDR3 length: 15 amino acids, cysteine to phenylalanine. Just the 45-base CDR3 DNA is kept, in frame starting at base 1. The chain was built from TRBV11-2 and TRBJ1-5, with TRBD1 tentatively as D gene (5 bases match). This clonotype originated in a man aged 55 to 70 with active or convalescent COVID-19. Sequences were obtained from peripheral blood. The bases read TGTGCCAGCAGCTTAGAGGCAGGGAGCAATCAGCCCCAGCATTTT. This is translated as CASSLEAGSNQPQHF.